One and the same sample provided the 28 T cell receptor beta chains below, sequenced in a study of control samples from healthy donors and cancer patients. Method: immunoSEQ multiplex PCR; TCRdb's copy keeps in-frame clones and lacks some. The sample consists of over 100,000 clones, around 89% of them appearing once. Sequencing was performed on blood. Receptors were obtained from a woman in her forties or fifties in good health.

V is TRBV5-1 and J is TRBJ2-3; D uncertain. The CDR3 has 15 residues. The ends were cut back, 5 bases at V and 0 bases at J, with 13 bases in the middle. Germline V CDR1 and CDR2: SGHRS, YFSETQ. Here the CDR3 DNA reads TGCGCCAGCAGACGAACAGAAACTAGCACAGATACGCAGTATTTT. This gives the protein CASRRTETSTDTQYF. Complete variable domain (other parts from reference TRBV5-1 and TRBJ2-3): KAGVTQTPRYLIKTRGQQVTLSCSPISGHRSVSWYQQTPGQGLQFLFEYFSETQRNKGNFPGRFSGRQFSNSRSEMNVSTLELGDSALYLCASRRTETSTDTQYFGPGTRLTVL.

This chain links TRBV9 with TRBJ2-7; D is undetermined. The germline CDR1 and CDR2 sequences are SGDLS and YYNGEE. This CDR3 is 12 amino acids long. Trimming removed 4 bases from V and 6 bases from J, with 11 bases in between. The CDR3 bases are TGTGCCAGCAGCCCAGACTTTACCGAGCAGTACTTC. It yields the protein CASSPDFTEQYF.

The chain employs TRBV7-3 and TRBJ2-2; 11 positions match TRBD1. J was trimmed by 7 bases and V by 4 bases; bases with no gene match: 5. This CDR3 is 15 amino acids long. Germline V lookup: CDR1 SGHTA, CDR2 FQGTGA. For the CDR3, the DNA is TGTGCCAGCAGCTCGGACAGGGGGCTCGGCGGGGAGCTGTTTTTT. This translates into CASSSDRGLGGELFF.

The V gene is TRBV19, the J gene TRBJ1-3, with D possibly TRBD1 on 5 matching bases. Germline CDR1 LNHDA, CDR2 SQIVND (reference sequence). Trimming removed 6 bases at V and 9 bases at J, with 9 bases between. The CDR3 length is 11 residues. For the CDR3, the DNA is TGTGCCAGTAGAACAGGTCCCACCATATATTTT. Encoded protein: CASRTGPTIYF. Using reference TRBV19 and TRBJ1-3 for the parts outside the CDR3, the full variable domain is DGGITQSPKYLFRKEGQNVTLSCEQNLNHDAMYWYRQDPGQGLRLIYYSQIVNDFQKGDIAEGYSVSREKKESFPLTVTSAQKNPTAFYLCASRTGPTIYFGEGSWLTVV.

The CDR3 region is CASSSAGQNEKLFF. The CDR3 region has the DNA TGTGCCAGCAGCTCCGCGGGACAGAATGAAAAACTGTTTTTT. V gene TRBV7-2 combines with J gene TRBJ1-4; 7 nucleotides line up with TRBD1. This CDR3 is 14 amino acids long. Germline CDR1 is SGHTA and CDR2 is FQGNSA. J was trimmed by 5 bases and V by 4 bases; bases with no gene match: 4. Looking up the rest from reference TRBV7-2 and TRBJ1-4 gives the full variable domain: GAGVSQSPSNKVTEKGKDVELRCDPISGHTALYWYRQSLGQGLEFLIYFQGNSAPDKSGLPSDRFSAERTGGSVSTLTIQRTQQEDSAVYLCASSSAGQNEKLFFGSGTQLSVL.

The chain uses TRBV18 and TRBJ2-3; D gene ambiguous. Trimming took 6 bases from V and 2 from J, leaving 24 bases between them. This CDR3 has 18 residues. Germline CDR1 and CDR2: KGHSH and LQKENI. The CDR3 region is CASSRGPASILDTDTQYF. CDR3 sequence (DNA): TGTGCCAGCTCCCGAGGACCAGCGAGCATTCTGGACACAGATACGCAGTATTTT.

This chain uses TRBV3-1 (or the pseudogene TRBV3-2) with TRBJ1-1, with D hard to call. With 4 bases removed from V and 1 base from J, the gap between germline ends came to 10 bases. Germline CDR1 is LGHDT and CDR2 is YNNKEL (reference sequence). CDR3 size: 14 residues. Here the CDR3 reads CASSRRATNTEAFF. The CDR3, as DNA: TGTGCCAGCAGCCGGCGAGCGACGAACACTGAAGCTTTCTTT.

This rearrangement joins TRBV19 to TRBJ1-2, with 7 positions matching TRBD1. The CDR3 is 13 residues long. Trimming cost V 7 bases and J 7 bases; bases outside gene matches: 9. The germline V gene has CDR1 LNHDA and CDR2 SQIVND (reference sequence). The CDR3 DNA is TGTGCCAGTACCGACAGGGTTGGGTCTGGCTACACCTTC. It encodes CASTDRVGSGYTF.

The chain has TRBV4-1 and TRBJ2-5, with 10 positions matching TRBD2. This CDR3 is built from 18 residues. In germline, CDR1 is MGHRA, CDR2 YSYEKL. With V trimmed by 0 bases and J by 5 bases, 12 bases remained unmatched. CDR3 bases: TGCGCCAGCAGCCAAGACCCCCGACTAGCGGGCCTCCGTGAGACCCAGTACTTC. This gives the protein CASSQDPRLAGLRETQYF.

V and J are TRBV7-2 and TRBJ2-5; possible D gene TRBD1, 5 bases. CDR3 length: 16 amino acids. Germline V lookup: CDR1 SGHTA, CDR2 FQGNSA. V lost 1 base and J 2 bases, leaving 14 bases between the germline ends. The CDR3 loop is CASSLGAGPGQETQYF. In DNA form, the CDR3 reads TGTGCCAGCAGCTTAGGTGCAGGGCCCGGGCAAGAGACCCAGTACTTC.

The chain joins TRBV20-1 to TRBJ2-7; D remains ambiguous. The CDR3 runs to 11 residues. The V gene's germline CDR1 is DFQATT and CDR2 SNEGSKA (reference sequence). V was clipped by 4 bases and J by 6 bases, with 10 bases between them. The CDR3 is CSAMGPREQYF. The CDR3 DNA sequence: TGCAGTGCTATGGGCCCACGCGAGCAGTACTTC.

The chain joins TRBV11-1 to TRBJ2-7; tentative D call: TRBD1 (6 bases). Germline CDR1 is SGHAT and CDR2 is FQDESV (reference sequence). The length of the CDR3 is 14 residues. V lost 3 bases and J lost 5, with 14 bases in between. The CDR3 loop is CASSFVTGSNEQYF. The CDR3 region has the DNA TGTGCCAGCAGCTTCGTGACAGGTTCCAACGAGCAGTACTTC.

The genes are TRBV10-2 and TRBJ2-5; D is unclear. Between the trimmed V and J ends, which lost 7 bases and 3 bases, there was a span of 15 bases. Germline values: CDR1 WSHSY, CDR2 SAAADI. The CDR3 runs 14 residues. For the CDR3, the DNA is TGCGCCAGCAAGAAGTCCAAGCCTAAAGAGACCCAGTACTTC. Translation: CASKKSKPKETQYF.

The chain uses TRBV7-2 and TRBJ2-7, with D possibly matching TRBD2 (7 bases). The V gene lost 5 bases and the J gene lost 4 bases, with 21 bases spanning the gap. CDR1 SGHTA and CDR2 FQGNSA come from the germline V gene. CDR3 length: 16 residues. The CDR3 DNA reads as TGTGCCAGCAGCCCGAGAGGGGGGCCAGCGGGGTACGAGCAGTACGTC. Encoded protein: CASSPRGGPAGYEQYV.

V and J are TRBV5-1 and TRBJ2-3; D is ambiguous. Germline values: CDR1 SGHRS, CDR2 YFSETQ. The CDR3 is made up of 12 amino acids. Trimming took 0 bases from V and 6 from J, leaving 5 bases between them. The chain's CDR3 is CASSLGSDTQYF. Here the CDR3 DNA reads TGCGCCAGCAGCTTGGGCAGCGATACGCAGTATTTT.

This clone was seen a single time. The V and J genes are TRBV7-9 and TRBJ2-3; D gene unclear. CDR3 size: 11 residues. Trimming stripped 8 bases from V and 1 base from J, with 4 bases between. Germline lookup yields CDR1 SEHNR and CDR2 FQNEAQ (reference sequence). This CDR3 reads CASDGTDTQYF. The CDR3 coding sequence is TGTGCCAGCGACGGCACAGATACGCAGTATTTT.

The rearrangement links TRBV19 to TRBJ1-1, with D unclear. V lost 5 bases and J lost 7, with 14 bases in between. Germline V CDR1 and CDR2: LNHDA, SQIVND (reference sequence). The CDR3 runs 13 residues. This CDR3 is CASSFSGSGEAFF. The DNA for the CDR3 is TGTGCCAGTAGTTTCTCGGGGTCCGGTGAAGCTTTCTTT.

CDR3 bases: TGTGCCAGCAGCTCGCGCGCAGGACAGGGTTACGAGCAGTACGTC. This sequence encodes CASSSRAGQGYEQYV. The chain carries TRBV7-2 and TRBJ2-7; 8 bases fit TRBD1. The CDR3 runs 15 residues. J lost 4 bases, V lost 4 bases, and 9 bases had no gene match. Germline-derived CDR1 and CDR2 are SGHTA and FQGNSA.

The chain couples TRBV27 to TRBJ1-5; possible D gene TRBD1, 5 bases. The length of the CDR3 is 15 residues. V was cut by 3 bases and J by 1 base, with 10 bases left in between. CDR1 MNHEY and CDR2 SMNVEV come from the germline V gene (reference sequence). CDR3 DNA: TGTGCCAGCAGTTTTAGTCGGGGCAGCAATCAGCCCCAGCATTTT. Its translation is CASSFSRGSNQPQHF.

The chain recombines TRBV29-1 with TRBJ2-1; 11 nucleotides agree with TRBD1. The V and J ends lost 7 bases and 8 bases, in that order; junction bases with no gene match: 7. CDR3 length: 13 amino acids. CDR1 SQVTM and CDR2 ANQGSEA come from the germline V gene. CDR3 bases: TGCAGCGGGGACAGGGGGAAAGGGGATGAGCAGTTCTTC. It is translated as CSGDRGKGDEQFF.

V gene TRBV4-3 combines with J gene TRBJ2-7, with TRBD2 matching over 7 bases. With V trimmed by 5 bases and J by 3 bases, 13 bases remained unmatched. The length of the CDR3 is 16 residues. From germline, CDR1 is LGHNA and CDR2 YSLEER. The CDR3 DNA follows: TGCGCCAGCAGCGAACCGGGGCGGGAGAAAGTCTACGAGCAGTACGTC. It is translated as CASSEPGREKVYEQYV.

The V gene is TRBV12-3 or TRBV12-4, the J gene TRBJ2-7, with D unresolved. This CDR3 has 12 residues. Between the trimmed V and J ends, which lost 7 bases and 0 bases, there was a span of 7 bases. The CDR3 bases are TGTGCCAGCACCTACAGCTCCTACGAGCAGTACTTC. Encoded protein: CASTYSSYEQYF.

This chain connects TRBV4-3 to TRBJ1-5, with D unresolved. V was pared by 0 bases and J by 4 bases, with 4 bases between. This CDR3 comprises 13 residues. Germline loops: CDR1 LGHNA, CDR2 YSLEER. CDR3: CASSQDVNQPQHF. The DNA of the CDR3 is TGCGCCAGCAGCCAAGATGTGAATCAGCCCCAGCATTTT.

This chain uses TRBV3-1 (or the pseudogene TRBV3-2) with TRBJ2-3; D perhaps matches TRBD2 (6 bases). This CDR3 comprises 17 residues. CDR1 and CDR2 from the germline V gene are LGHDT and YNNKEL (reference sequence). The V gene lost 0 bases and the J gene lost 5 bases, with 18 bases spanning the gap. CDR3 nucleotides: TGTGCCAGCAGCCAAGAGGGGAGGTTTAGCGGAGGAGATACGCAGTATTTT. This sequence encodes CASSQEGRFSGGDTQYF.

This chain's CDR3 is CASSSWGGDTQYF. CDR3 DNA sequence: TGTGCCAGCAGCTCCTGGGGGGGAGATACGCAGTATTTT. The J gene is TRBJ2-3, the V gene TRBV7-2, with TRBD2 identical over 7 bases. Germline V gene sequence: CDR1 SGHTA, CDR2 FQGNSA. This CDR3 comprises 13 residues. Unmatched junction bases numbered 3, after V lost 4 bases and J lost 5 bases.

This chain uses TRBV5-1 with TRBJ1-2, with 9 positions matching TRBD1. The CDR3 covers 13 residues. V was pared by 0 bases and J by 8 bases, with 2 bases of the junction left unmatched. Looked up from germline, CDR1 is SGHRS and CDR2 is YFSETQ. The CDR3 region has the DNA TGCGCCAGCAGCTTGGAGGACAGGGGAGGCTACACCTTC. Translating it yields CASSLEDRGGYTF. The entire variable domain, with the rest obtained from reference TRBV5-1 and TRBJ1-2, is as follows: KAGVTQTPRYLIKTRGQQVTLSCSPISGHRSVSWYQQTPGQGLQFLFEYFSETQRNKGNFPGRFSGRQFSNSRSEMNVSTLELGDSALYLCASSLEDRGGYTFGSGTRLTVV.

This clone was found once. J is TRBJ1-6 and V is TRBV5-1; D is unclear. There are 12 residues in the CDR3. Germline assignment: CDR1 SGHRS and CDR2 YFSETQ. V was shortened by 1 base and J by 8 bases, with 4 bases between the two germline ends. CDR3: CASSLLDSPLHF. CDR3 in DNA: TGCGCCAGCAGCTTGTTGGATTCACCCCTCCACTTT.

This clone was detected a few times. V is TRBV10-1 and J is TRBJ2-7; possible D gene TRBD1, 5 bases. Trimming shortened V by 4 bases and J by 6 bases, and 13 bases separated the two germline ends. Germline V gene lookup returns CDR1 WNHNN and CDR2 SYGVQD (reference sequence). The CDR3 length is 13 residues. CDR3 loop: CASSANRTCEQYV. In nucleotides, the CDR3 is TGCGCCAGCAGTGCCAACAGGACCTGCGAGCAGTACGTC.